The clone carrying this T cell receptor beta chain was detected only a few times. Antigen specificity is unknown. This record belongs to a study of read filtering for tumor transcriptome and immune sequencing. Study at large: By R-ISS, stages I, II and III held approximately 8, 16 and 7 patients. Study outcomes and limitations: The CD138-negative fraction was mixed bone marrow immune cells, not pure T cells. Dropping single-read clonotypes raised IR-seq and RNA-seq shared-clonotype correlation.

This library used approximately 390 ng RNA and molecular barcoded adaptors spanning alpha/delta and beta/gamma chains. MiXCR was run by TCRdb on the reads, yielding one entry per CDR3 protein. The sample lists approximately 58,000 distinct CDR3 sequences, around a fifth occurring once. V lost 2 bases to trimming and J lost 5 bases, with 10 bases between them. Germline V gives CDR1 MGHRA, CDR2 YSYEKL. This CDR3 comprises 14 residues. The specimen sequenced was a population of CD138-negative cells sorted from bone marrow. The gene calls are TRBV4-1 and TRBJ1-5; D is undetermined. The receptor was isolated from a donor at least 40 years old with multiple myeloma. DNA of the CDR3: TGCGCCAGCAGCCAAAGGCAGGAGGATCAGCCCCAGCATTTT. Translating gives CASSQRQEDQPQHF.